This T cell receptor beta chain was recovered during a study of blood T cells in healthy people across ages. V was clipped by 0 bases and J by 7 bases, with 6 bases between them. The CDR3 is 12 amino acids. Germline CDR1 is LGHNA and CDR2 is YNFKEQ. A second PCR, run for roughly 7 to 11 cycles, used a sample-barcoded 5' primer plus a J-beta primer mix. Using its own MiXCR run on the 5' RACE reads, TCRdb lists one record per CDR3 protein. This sample carries around 1,600,000 distinct CDR3 sequences, approximately 42% of them seen once, and the ten largest clones take around 4%. Caucasian individuals from Russia who were healthy and aged 6 to 90 acted as donors. This clonotype came up once.

The TCR sequence derives from a woman in her late teens or twenties in good health. The chain is built from TRBV4-2 and TRBJ1-1; D is unclear. Sequencing was performed on blood. CDR3 coding DNA: TGTGCCAGCAGCCAAGATGACGGTGAAGCTTTCTTT. It is translated as CASSQDDGEAFF.